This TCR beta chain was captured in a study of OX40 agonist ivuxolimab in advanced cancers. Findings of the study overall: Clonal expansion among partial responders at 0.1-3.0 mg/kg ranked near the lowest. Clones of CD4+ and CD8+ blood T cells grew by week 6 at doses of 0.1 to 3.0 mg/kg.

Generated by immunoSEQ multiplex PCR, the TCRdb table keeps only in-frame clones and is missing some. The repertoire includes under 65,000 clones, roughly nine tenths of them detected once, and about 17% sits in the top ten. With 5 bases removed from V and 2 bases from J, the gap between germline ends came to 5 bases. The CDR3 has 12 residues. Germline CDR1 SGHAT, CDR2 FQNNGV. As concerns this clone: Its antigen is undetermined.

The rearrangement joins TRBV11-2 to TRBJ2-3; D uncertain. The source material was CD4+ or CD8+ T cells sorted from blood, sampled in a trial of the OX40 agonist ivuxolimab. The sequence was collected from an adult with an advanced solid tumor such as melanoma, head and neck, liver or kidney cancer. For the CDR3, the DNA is TGTGCCAGCAGCCCCTACACAGATACGCAGTATTTT. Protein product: CASSPYTDTQYF.